A single sample is the source of the 8 T cell receptor beta chains below, sequenced in a study of T cells after posttransplantation cyclophosphamide. Profiled with immunoSEQ multiplex PCR; TCRdb holds only in-frame clones, not every one. Of about 10,000 clones listed, approximately 95% are singletons. The sample consisted of naive CD8+ T cells sorted from PBMCs. These receptors were obtained from a man younger than 45 in good health and a related stem cell transplant donor.

This clone was seen only once. This chain links TRBV7-3 with TRBJ2-1; the D is unclear. The CDR3 runs 12 residues. The germline V gene encodes CDR1 SGHTA and CDR2 FQGTGA. Trimming took 0 bases from V and 7 from J, leaving 4 bases between them. The CDR3 nucleotides read TGTGCCAGCAGCTTAACGTATAATGAGCAGTTCTTC. This gives the protein CASSLTYNEQFF.

The V call is TRBV9, the J call TRBJ2-3, with D possibly being TRBD2 (6 bases). Germline V gene lookup returns CDR1 SGDLS and CDR2 YYNGEE. Deletions cut 6 bases from V and 0 bases from J, with 11 bases between. The length of the CDR3 is 14 residues. CDR3 amino acids: CASNQAGSTDTQYF. DNA of the CDR3: TGTGCCAGCAATCAGGCGGGGAGCACAGATACGCAGTATTTT.

The gene calls are TRBV27 and TRBJ1-2, with 8 bases fitting TRBD1. Germline V lookup: CDR1 MNHEY, CDR2 SMNVEV (reference sequence). The CDR3 is 13 amino acids. With 3 bases clipped from V and 4 bases from J, the junction kept 1 base outside the gene matches. In DNA form, the CDR3 reads TGTGCCAGCAGTTTGACAGGGGTCTATGGCTACACCTTC. This translates into CASSLTGVYGYTF.

CDR3 loop: CASALDSSLGGELFF. The CDR3 nucleotides are TGTGCCAGCGCGCTGGACAGTAGCCTGGGTGGGGAGCTGTTTTTT. This rearrangement joins TRBV27 to TRBJ2-2, with D possibly TRBD1 on 6 matching bases. The length of the CDR3 is 15 residues. The V end was cut by 8 bases, the J end by 8 bases, with 21 bases between. Germline values: CDR1 MNHEY, CDR2 SMNVEV (reference sequence).

The J gene is TRBJ2-5, the V gene TRBV15; tentatively, D is TRBD1 (5 bases). The last part of the DNA fits TRBJ2-7 better; the J call may be wrong. Germline V gene lookup returns CDR1 LNHNV and CDR2 YYDKDF (reference sequence). The CDR3 sequence is 14 residues long. CDR3 DNA sequence: TGTGCCACCAGTCCGACAGATGAACACTACGAGCAGTACTTC. It codes for CATSPTDEHYEQYF.

This rearrangement joins TRBV29-1 to TRBJ2-7; the D gene is possibly TRBD2 (6 bases). V dropped 3 bases and J dropped 0 bases, with 15 bases sitting between them. The CDR3 has 15 residues. Germline V lookup: CDR1 SQVTM, CDR2 ANQGSEA. CDR3 DNA sequence: TGCAGCGTTGAGGGGCCGGAGGGCTACTCCTACGAGCAGTACTTC. Translating it yields CSVEGPEGYSYEQYF.

The rearrangement uses TRBV19 and TRBJ1-5; 7 positions match TRBD1. The CDR3 is 14 residues long. The V gene end was trimmed by 6 bases and the J gene end by 2 bases; junction bases not matched to a gene: 4. The germline V gene has CDR1 LNHDA and CDR2 SQIVND (reference sequence). The DNA for the CDR3 is TGTGCCAGTAGGTCCGGGACAGGCAATCAGCCCCAGCATTTT. This translates into CASRSGTGNQPQHF.

The J gene is TRBJ2-1, the V gene TRBV7-2, with TRBD1 matching 10 bases. Trimming took 1 base from V and 6 from J; bases not matched to a gene: 9. Germline loops: CDR1 SGHTA, CDR2 FQGNSA. CDR3 size: 17 residues. The CDR3 bases are TGTGCCAGCAGCTTAGTAGGATTTGGGGACAGGGGCAATGAGCAGTTCTTC. This gives the protein CASSLVGFGDRGNEQFF.